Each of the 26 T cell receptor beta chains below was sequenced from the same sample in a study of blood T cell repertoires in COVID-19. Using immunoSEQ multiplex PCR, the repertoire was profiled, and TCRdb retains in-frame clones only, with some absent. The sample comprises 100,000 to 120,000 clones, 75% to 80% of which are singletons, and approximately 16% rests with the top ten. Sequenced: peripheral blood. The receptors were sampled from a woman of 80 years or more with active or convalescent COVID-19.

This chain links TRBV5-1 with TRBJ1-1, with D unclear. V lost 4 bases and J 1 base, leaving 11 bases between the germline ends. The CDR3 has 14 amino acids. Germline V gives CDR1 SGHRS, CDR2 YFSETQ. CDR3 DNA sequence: TGCGCCAGCAGCGAATTCAACACGAACACTGAAGCTTTCTTT. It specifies CASSEFNTNTEAFF.

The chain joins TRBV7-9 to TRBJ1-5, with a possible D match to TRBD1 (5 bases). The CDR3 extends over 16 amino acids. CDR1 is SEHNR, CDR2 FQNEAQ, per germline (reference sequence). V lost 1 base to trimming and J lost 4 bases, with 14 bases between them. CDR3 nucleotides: TGTGCCAGCAGCTTAGGGGGGGATATAAGAAATCAGCCCCAGCATTTT. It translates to CASSLGGDIRNQPQHF.

CDR3 amino acids: CASSSAGGRGYTF. CDR3 DNA sequence: TGTGCCAGCAGTTCCGCGGGGGGGAGGGGCTACACCTTC. The V call is TRBV27, the J call TRBJ1-2, with a possible D match to TRBD1 (5 bases). The CDR3 is 13 residues long. Trimming removed 4 bases at V and 8 bases at J, with 14 bases between. Germline V lookup: CDR1 MNHEY, CDR2 SMNVEV (reference sequence).

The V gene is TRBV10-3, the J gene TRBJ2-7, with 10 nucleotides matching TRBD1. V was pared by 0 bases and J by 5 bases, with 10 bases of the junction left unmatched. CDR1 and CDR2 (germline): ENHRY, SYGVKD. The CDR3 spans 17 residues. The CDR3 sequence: CAISESTDGTGVDEQYF. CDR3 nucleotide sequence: TGTGCCATCAGTGAGTCGACGGATGGGACAGGGGTCGACGAGCAGTACTTC.

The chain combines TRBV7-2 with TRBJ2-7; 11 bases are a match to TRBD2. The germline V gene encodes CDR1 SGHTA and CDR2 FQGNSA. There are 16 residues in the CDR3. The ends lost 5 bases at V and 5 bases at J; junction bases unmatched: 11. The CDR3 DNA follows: TGTGCCAGCAGCGTCGCGTTAGCGGGAGGGCCGAACGAGCAGTACTTC. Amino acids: CASSVALAGGPNEQYF. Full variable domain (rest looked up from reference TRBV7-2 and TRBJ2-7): GAGVSQSPSNKVTEKGKDVELRCDPISGHTALYWYRQSLGQGLEFLIYFQGNSAPDKSGLPSDRFSAERTGGSVSTLTIQRTQQEDSAVYLCASSVALAGGPNEQYFGPGTRLTVT.

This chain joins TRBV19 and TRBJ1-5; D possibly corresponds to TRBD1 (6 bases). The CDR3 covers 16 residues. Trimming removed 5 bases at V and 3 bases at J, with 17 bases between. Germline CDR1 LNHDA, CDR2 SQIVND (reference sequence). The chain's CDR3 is CASSRTSTGTNQPQHF. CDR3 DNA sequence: TGTGCCAGTAGTCGCACCTCCACAGGGACCAATCAGCCCCAGCATTTT.

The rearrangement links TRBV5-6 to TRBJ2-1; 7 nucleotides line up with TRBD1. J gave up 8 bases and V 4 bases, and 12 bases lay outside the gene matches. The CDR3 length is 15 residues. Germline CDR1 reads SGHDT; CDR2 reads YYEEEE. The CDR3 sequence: CASSLLTGIGYEQFF. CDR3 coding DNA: TGTGCCAGCAGCCTACTGACAGGGATTGGGTATGAGCAGTTCTTC.

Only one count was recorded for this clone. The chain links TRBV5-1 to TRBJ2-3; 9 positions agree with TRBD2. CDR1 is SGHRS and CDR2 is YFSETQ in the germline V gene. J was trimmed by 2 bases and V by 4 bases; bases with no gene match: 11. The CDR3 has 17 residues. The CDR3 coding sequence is TGCGCCAGCAGCAAGGGGACTAGCTCTCAAAACACAGATACGCAGTATTTT. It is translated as CASSKGTSSQNTDTQYF.

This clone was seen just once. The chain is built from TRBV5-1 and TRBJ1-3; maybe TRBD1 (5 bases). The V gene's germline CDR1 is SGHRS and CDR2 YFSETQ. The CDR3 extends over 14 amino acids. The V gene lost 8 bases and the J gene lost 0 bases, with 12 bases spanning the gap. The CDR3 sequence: CASQQDLSGNTIYF. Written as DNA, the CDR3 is TGCGCCAGTCAACAGGACCTCTCTGGAAACACCATATATTTT.

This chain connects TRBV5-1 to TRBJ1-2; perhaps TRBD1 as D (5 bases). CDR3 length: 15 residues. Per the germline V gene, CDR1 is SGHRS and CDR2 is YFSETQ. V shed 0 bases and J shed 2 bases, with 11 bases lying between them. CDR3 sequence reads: CASSLAPTENYGYTF. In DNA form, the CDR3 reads TGCGCCAGCAGCTTGGCCCCGACAGAGAACTATGGCTACACCTTC.

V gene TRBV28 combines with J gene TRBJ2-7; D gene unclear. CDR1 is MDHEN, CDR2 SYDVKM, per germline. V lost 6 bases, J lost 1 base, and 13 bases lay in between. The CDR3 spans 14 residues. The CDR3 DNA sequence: TGTGCCAGCAGACTATCCGGGTCTTCCTACGAGCAGTACTTC. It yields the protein CASRLSGSSYEQYF.

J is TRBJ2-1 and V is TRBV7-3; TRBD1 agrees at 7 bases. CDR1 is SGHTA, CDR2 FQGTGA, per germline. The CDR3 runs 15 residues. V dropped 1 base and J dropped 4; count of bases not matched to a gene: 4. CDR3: CASSLRQGGYNEQFF. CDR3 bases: TGTGCCAGCAGCTTAAGACAGGGTGGGTACAATGAGCAGTTCTTC.

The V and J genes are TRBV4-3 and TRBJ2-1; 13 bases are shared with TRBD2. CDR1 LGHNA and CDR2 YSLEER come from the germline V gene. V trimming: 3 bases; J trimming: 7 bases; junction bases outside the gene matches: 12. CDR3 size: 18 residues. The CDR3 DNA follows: TGCGCCAGCAGCCAGCGACTAGCGGGAGGTGGGCGCAGAAATGAGCAGTTCTTC. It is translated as CASSQRLAGGGRRNEQFF.

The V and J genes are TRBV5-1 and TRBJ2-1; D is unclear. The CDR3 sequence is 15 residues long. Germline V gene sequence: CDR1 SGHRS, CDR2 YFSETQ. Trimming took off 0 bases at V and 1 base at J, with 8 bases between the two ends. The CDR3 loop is CASSLEAGSYNEQFF. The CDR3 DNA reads TGCGCCAGCAGCTTGGAGGCAGGATCCTACAATGAGCAGTTCTTC.

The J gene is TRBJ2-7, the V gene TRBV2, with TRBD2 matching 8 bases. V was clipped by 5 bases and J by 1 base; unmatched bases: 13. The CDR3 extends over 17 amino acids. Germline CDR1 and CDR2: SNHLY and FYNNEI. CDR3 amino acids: CASSSRGGRFSSYEQYF. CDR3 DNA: TGTGCCAGCAGTAGTAGGGGCGGGAGGTTCTCATCCTACGAGCAGTACTTC.

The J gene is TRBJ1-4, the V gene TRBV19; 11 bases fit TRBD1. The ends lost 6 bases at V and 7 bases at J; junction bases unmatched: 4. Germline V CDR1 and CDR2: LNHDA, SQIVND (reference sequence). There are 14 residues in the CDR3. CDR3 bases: TGTGCCAGTAGCCCGGGACAGGGGGTTGAAAAACTGTTTTTT. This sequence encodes CASSPGQGVEKLFF.

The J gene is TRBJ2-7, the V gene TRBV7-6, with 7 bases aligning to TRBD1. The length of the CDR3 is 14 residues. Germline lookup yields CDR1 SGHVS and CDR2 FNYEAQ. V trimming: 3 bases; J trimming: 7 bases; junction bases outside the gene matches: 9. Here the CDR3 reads CASSLGQRPGEQYF. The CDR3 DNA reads TGTGCCAGCAGCTTGGGACAGCGACCTGGTGAGCAGTACTTC. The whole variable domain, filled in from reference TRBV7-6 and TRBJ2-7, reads GAGVSQSPRYKVTKRGQDVALRCDPISGHVSLYWYRQALGQGPEFLTYFNYEAQQDKSGLPNDRFSAERPEGSISTLTIQRTEQRDSAMYRCASSLGQRPGEQYFGPGTRLTVT.

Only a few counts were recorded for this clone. CDR3 nucleotide sequence: TGTGCCACCAACCTGGGGCCCTTCTCTGGAAACACCATATATTTT. Translated: CATNLGPFSGNTIYF. This sequence joins TRBV24-1 and TRBJ1-3; tentative D call: TRBD1 (5 bases). This CDR3 has 15 residues. V was shortened by 8 bases and J by 0 bases, with 13 bases between the two germline ends. Per the germline V gene, CDR1 is KGHDR and CDR2 is SFDVKD.

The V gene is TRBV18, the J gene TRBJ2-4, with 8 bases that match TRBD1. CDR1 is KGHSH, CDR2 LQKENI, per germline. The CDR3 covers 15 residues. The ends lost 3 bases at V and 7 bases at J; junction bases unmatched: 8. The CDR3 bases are TGTGCCAGCTCACCCGCCAGGGGGCTGGGGAACATTCAGTACTTC. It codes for CASSPARGLGNIQYF.

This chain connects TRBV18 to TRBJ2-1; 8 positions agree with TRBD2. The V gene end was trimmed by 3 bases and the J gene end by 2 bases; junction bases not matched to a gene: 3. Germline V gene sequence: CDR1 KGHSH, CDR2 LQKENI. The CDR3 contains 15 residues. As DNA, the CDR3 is TGTGCCAGCTCACCCAATAGCGGGACCTACAATGAGCAGTTCTTC. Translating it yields CASSPNSGTYNEQFF.

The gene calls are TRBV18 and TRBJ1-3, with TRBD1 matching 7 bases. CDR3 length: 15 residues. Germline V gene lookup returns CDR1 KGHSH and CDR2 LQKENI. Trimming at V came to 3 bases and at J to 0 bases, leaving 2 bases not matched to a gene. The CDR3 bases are TGTGCCAGCTCACCGACAGGGAGCTCTGGAAACACCATATATTTT. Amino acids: CASSPTGSSGNTIYF.

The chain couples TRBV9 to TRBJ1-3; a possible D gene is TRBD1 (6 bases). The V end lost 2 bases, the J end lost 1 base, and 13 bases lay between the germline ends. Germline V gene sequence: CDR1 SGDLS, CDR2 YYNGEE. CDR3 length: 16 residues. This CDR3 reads CASSVYTTGSGNTIYF. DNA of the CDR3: TGTGCCAGCAGCGTTTACACTACAGGGTCTGGAAACACCATATATTTT.

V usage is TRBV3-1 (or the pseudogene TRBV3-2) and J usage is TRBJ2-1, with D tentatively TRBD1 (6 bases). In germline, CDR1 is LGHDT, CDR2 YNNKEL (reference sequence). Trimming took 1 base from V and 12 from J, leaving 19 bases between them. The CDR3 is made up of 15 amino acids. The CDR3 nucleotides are TGTGCCAGCAGCCAAGGAGAGCGGCTAGGGGGTAGGCAGTTCTTC. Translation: CASSQGERLGGRQFF.

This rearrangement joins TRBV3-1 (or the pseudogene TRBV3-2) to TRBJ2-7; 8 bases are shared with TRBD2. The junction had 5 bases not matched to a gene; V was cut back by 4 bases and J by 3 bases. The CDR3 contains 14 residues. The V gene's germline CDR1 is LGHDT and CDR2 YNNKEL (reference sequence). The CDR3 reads CASSRILADYEQYF. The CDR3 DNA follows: TGTGCCAGCAGCCGGATACTAGCGGACTACGAGCAGTACTTC.

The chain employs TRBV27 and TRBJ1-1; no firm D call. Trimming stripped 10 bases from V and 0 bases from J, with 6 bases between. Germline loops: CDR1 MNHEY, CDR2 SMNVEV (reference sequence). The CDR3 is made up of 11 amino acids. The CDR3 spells CATQMNTEAFF. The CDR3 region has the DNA TGTGCCACTCAGATGAACACTGAAGCTTTCTTT.

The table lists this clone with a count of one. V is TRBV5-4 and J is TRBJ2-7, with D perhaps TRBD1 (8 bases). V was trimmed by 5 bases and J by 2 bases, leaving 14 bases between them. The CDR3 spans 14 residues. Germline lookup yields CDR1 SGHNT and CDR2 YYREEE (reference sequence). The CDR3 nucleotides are TGTGCCAGCAGTACAGGGGGGGACACCTACGAGCAGTACTTC. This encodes CASSTGGDTYEQYF.